Sequencing of this TCR beta chain was carried out in a study of blood T cell repertoires in COVID-19. Germline loops: CDR1 SGHTA, CDR2 FQGNSA. This CDR3 has 17 amino acids. The V segment lost 5 bases and the J segment 4 bases; nucleotides outside the gene matches: 14. Here immunoSEQ multiplex PCR was the method, and the copy in TCRdb shows in-frame clones only, minus some. The table lists 280,000 or so clones, 85% of them singletons. The rearrangement links TRBV7-2 to TRBJ2-5; TRBD2 matches at 9 bases. The source is a human donor in a cohort sampled during active COVID-19. Sequencing was performed on peripheral blood. The CDR3: CASSPRRRAGGAETQYF. As DNA, the CDR3 is TGTGCCAGCAGCCCCCGAAGGAGGGCGGGAGGGGCAGAGACCCAGTACTTC.